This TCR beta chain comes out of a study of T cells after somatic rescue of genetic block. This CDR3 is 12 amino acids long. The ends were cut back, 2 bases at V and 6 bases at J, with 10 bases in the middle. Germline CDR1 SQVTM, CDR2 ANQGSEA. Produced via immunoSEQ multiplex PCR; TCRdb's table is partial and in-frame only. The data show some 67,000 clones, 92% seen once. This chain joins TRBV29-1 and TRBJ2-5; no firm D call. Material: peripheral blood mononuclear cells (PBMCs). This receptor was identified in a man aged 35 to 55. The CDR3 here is CSVETRVKTQYF. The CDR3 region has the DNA TGCAGCGTTGAAACGCGCGTGAAGACCCAGTACTTC.